This note documents a single T cell receptor beta chain sequence. Only a few counts were recorded for this clonotype. Its antigen target is currently unknown. Base qualities are missing; no much larger clone stands one base away. Systemically healthy Caucasian individuals from Russia, 35 to 50 in total and aged about 6 to 95 years, were included as donors. Each donor gave ten milliliters of peripheral blood, collected into EDTA-treated Vacutainer tubes. PBMCs were isolated by Ficoll-Paque density-gradient centrifugation, with at least 6 million obtained per sample. Trizol reagent was used to extract total RNA from the PBMCs, yielding at least 5.5 micrograms per sample. Naive CD45RAhigh/CD27high T cell percentages were measured by flow cytometry on a PBMC aliquot from every donor. The library was produced with 5' RACE. Sequencing used an Illumina HiSeq 2500. A second roughly 6 to 12 cycle PCR used a sample-barcoded 5' primer and a J-beta primer mix. Each TCR beta cDNA molecule received a unique molecular identifier from a template-switch 5' adaptor carrying 12 random nucleotides. Each sample yielded at least 3 million CDR3-containing paired-end reads. First-strand cDNA synthesis was performed from all RNA using the Mint cDNA synthesis kit, with priming by a TRBC-specific oligonucleotide. All cDNA was treated with uracil-DNA glycosylase and then went through a first 18-cycle PCR with the universal primers M1SS and BC2_uni_R. Under the source paper's analysis protocol: Normalization of each sample was performed by random selection of 1 million high-quality reads, each carrying a distinct molecular identifier. Instead of being binned into consensus sequences, reads that shared molecular identifiers were thrown out. CDR3 identification, clonotype clustering and error correction used MiTCR with a Q25 quality threshold and the strictest error-elimination algorithm. A nonparametric unseen species model with Euler transformation was used to estimate lower-bound total TCR beta diversity. TCRdb reworked the public reads: Q25 trimming with fastp, MiXCR clone assembly, productive beta chains retained. Merged by CDR3 protein, the rows form single entries marked with the most common genes and DNA. TCRdb assigned the V and J calls; the authors' analysis was not used. For this sample the table gives 450,000 to 650,000 distinct CDR3 sequences, of which more than 20% were detected only once. The ten largest clones take up 8.7% of the sample.

This sample was included in a study of blood T cells in healthy people across ages (dated by TCRdb to about 2015). Some background on the complete study: In model experiments, template switching captured about one uniquely barcoded TCR beta cDNA molecule for every two T cells. The study measured age-related changes in TCR beta repertoire diversity using deep sequencing normalized with unique cDNA molecular identifiers. The study analyzed two additional independent replicas of 1 million unique cDNA reads from the same blood draw for two donors, one aged 18 to 29 and one aged 80 or older. Four age groups were formed from the donors: young (average about 17 years), middle-aged (approximately 40), aged (about 62) and long-lived (around 82).

Deletion took 7 bases off V and 5 bases off J, with a span of 25 bases between the germline ends. The CDR3 covers 16 residues, taking in both the cysteine and the phenylalanine. Only the CDR3 DNA is retained, 48 bases long and in frame from the first base. From the germline V gene (reference sequence), CDR1 is DFQATT and CDR2 is SNEGSKA. Broad study findings and their caveats: Observed TCR beta diversity correlated strongly with the percentage of naive T cells measured by flow cytometry. Since profiling was done on bulk unsorted PBMCs, naive and antigen-experienced compartments could not be conclusively compared. The long-lived group showed more naive CD4+ T cells, fewer expanded clones and increased TCR diversity than the aged group, suggesting age selection. Estimates of total diversity from one million sequenced T cells were regarded as lower bounds and underestimates. Observed TCR beta diversity per million T cells fell roughly linearly with age, and a significant reduction was already apparent by age roughly 40. Donor CMV infection status was unknown, potentially confounding age-related changes in expanded clonotypes.

These data also formed part of another study, on T cells of mothers and their children. Reported in the second study: Nine systemically healthy Caucasian individuals, comprising three mothers and their six children, were included as donors. cDNA synthesis used all of the extracted RNA, with roughly 1.5 ug of RNA in each 15 ul reaction. Sample barcodes and 2-4 random nucleotides were added via the M1S primer in the second PCR. More than 8 million TCR beta CDR3 reads were obtained from each mother, and about 3 million reads were obtained from each child. Thymic selection similarly shapes TCR recombination output in related and unrelated pairs, with minor effect from inherited differences. Normalized repertoire overlap in related mother-child pairs was always slightly higher than in unrelated mother-child pairs, but the difference was never significant. No persistent microchimeric T cell clones were detected, at a sensitivity of roughly 100 clones per million clonotypes. To look for features that set related mother-child pairs apart from unrelated individuals, the researchers ran deep NGS to compare the TCR beta repertoires of mothers and children. Mothers averaged about 40 +/- 4 years of age and children averaged around 10 +/- 4 years. After adapter ligation with NEBNext reagents, the libraries were sequenced on Illumina HiSeq 2000 with 100+100 nt paired-end reads. To prevent cross-contamination, the mother and child libraries were prepared one month apart and sequenced in separate runs. For each donor, between 500,000 and 2,000,000 distinct TCR beta clonotypes were identified. Naive TCR beta clonotypes were estimated from low-frequency clonotypes matched to each donor's FACS-determined naive share, without sorting.

The rearrangement combines TRBV20-1 with TRBJ2-3; TRBD2 might be the D gene, on 5 matching bases. Sequencing was carried out using blood. The clonotype comes from a boy aged 5-17 years in good health. The CDR3 loop reads CSVQTERSGWGDTQYF. The nucleotides are TGCAGTGTCCAGACGGAGAGGAGCGGATGGGGAGATACGCAGTATTTT.